A selection of T cell receptor beta chains follows, all from one sample in a study of blood T cell repertoires in COVID-19. Libraries were prepared by immunoSEQ multiplex PCR; TCRdb keeps only in-frame clonotypes and omits some of them. The table lists fewer than 700,000 clones, roughly nine tenths of them singletons. Sequenced input: peripheral blood. Every receptor here comes from a woman between 45 and 65 years old with COVID-19, enrolled during active disease. Both conserved end residues are part of each CDR3. The D gene is left open where the match is weak. A clone size is listed for some rows: how often the clone was seen (once, few, many), or a class if it is expanded.

CDR3 length	J gene	D gene	V gene	clone size	CDR3 DNA	CDR3 protein
12	TRBJ1-4	.	TRBV18	.	TGTGCCAGCTCACCTACTAGCGAAAAACTGTTTTTT	CASSPTSEKLFF
13	TRBJ1-6	.	TRBV18	.	TGTGCCACAACTACCGCTGGGAATTCACCCCTCCACTTT	CATTTAGNSPLHF
16	TRBJ1-2	.	TRBV5-4	.	TGTGCCAGCAGCTTGGGGGCGGGGGGCTCTTACTATGGCTACACCTTC	CASSLGAGGSYYGYTF
15	TRBJ2-6	.	TRBV30	.	TGTGCCTGGAGTAGAGAGGGGGCTGGGGCCAACGTCCTGACTTTC	CAWSREGAGANVLTF
14	TRBJ2-1	TRBD1	TRBV9	.	TGTGCCAGCAGCCAACGGACAGGGGGCACTGAGCAGTTCTTC	CASSQRTGGTEQFF
14	TRBJ1-1	TRBD1	TRBV5-6	.	TGTGCCAGCAGCTGGGACAGGGGGATCACTGAAGCTTTCTTT	CASSWDRGITEAFF
13	TRBJ2-4	TRBD2	TRBV29-1	once	TGCAGCGTTGTGGATGGGGGGGTGGACATTCAGTACTTC	CSVVDGGVDIQYF
15	TRBJ2-1	TRBD1	TRBV5-1	.	TGCGCCAGCAGCTGGGGGACAGGACTCTACAATGAGCAGTTCTTC	CASSWGTGLYNEQFF
15	TRBJ2-7	TRBD1	TRBV30	.	TGTGCCTGGAGTCGAGGGGGACAGGGCGCCTACGAGCAGTACTTC	CAWSRGGQGAYEQYF
16	TRBJ1-1	.	TRBV4-1	.	TGCGCCAGCAGCCAAGAGAGGGTAGCTCTGAACACTGAAGCTTTCTTT	CASSQERVALNTEAFF
14	TRBJ2-5	TRBD2	TRBV7-8	.	TGTGCCAGCAGCCTAGGCCTAGCGGGGGAGACCCAGTACTTC	CASSLGLAGETQYF
18	TRBJ1-3	TRBD1	TRBV9	.	TGTGCCAGCAGTTTTGGACAGGGGACCTCTCCGGATGGAAACACCATATATTTT	CASSFGQGTSPDGNTIYF
15	TRBJ2-7	TRBD2	TRBV9	.	TGTGCCAGCAGCGTAGGGGCTAGCGGATCATACGAGCAGTACTTC	CASSVGASGSYEQYF
15	TRBJ2-1	TRBD1	TRBV19	.	TGTGCCAGTAGCCTCGTGACAGGGGGCGCGAATGAGCAGTTCTTC	CASSLVTGGANEQFF
18	TRBJ2-3	TRBD2	TRBV28	.	TGTGCCAGCAGTTTTGGAGGACTAGCGGGGTCTCTTACAGATACGCAGTATTTT	CASSFGGLAGSLTDTQYF
14	TRBJ1-1	.	TRBV6-2/TRBV6-3	.	TGTGCCAGCAGTTACTCGGGGGGTTCCACTGAAGCTTTCTTT	CASSYSGGSTEAFF
14	TRBJ1-4	TRBD1	TRBV30	.	TGTGCCTTGACCCCCGGGACAGGTGGCGAAAAACTGTTTTTT	CALTPGTGGEKLFF
14	TRBJ1-2	.	TRBV6-5	.	TGTGCCAGCAGTTACTCGCGGGGGATCAATGGCTACACCTTC	CASSYSRGINGYTF
14	TRBJ2-1	.	TRBV5-4	.	TGTGCCAGCAGCTTGGGGAGGGCGGGCAATGAGCAGTTCTTC	CASSLGRAGNEQFF
15	TRBJ1-4	.	TRBV5-4	.	TGTGCCAGCAGCTTGGGCGCCGGAACTAATGAAAAACTGTTTTTT	CASSLGAGTNEKLFF
12	TRBJ1-2	.	TRBV25-1	.	TGTGCCAGCAGTTGGGGGGGAGATGGCTACACCTTC	CASSWGGDGYTF
16	TRBJ2-2	.	TRBV18	.	TGTGCCAGCTCACCGTCCGGGACTTTCAAGACCGGGGAGCTGTTTTTT	CASSPSGTFKTGELFF
13	TRBJ2-5	.	TRBV2	.	TGTGCCAGCAGTGTGGACCTAGCAGAGACCCAGTACTTC	CASSVDLAETQYF
15	TRBJ2-5	TRBD2	TRBV6-4	.	TGTGCCAGCAGTAGCCTAGCGGGGTCACAAGAGACCCAGTACTTC	CASSSLAGSQETQYF
16	TRBJ2-5	TRBD2	TRBV7-9	.	TGTGCCAGCAGCTCTATGGGACTAGCGGGGAAAGAGACCCAGTACTTC	CASSSMGLAGKETQYF
14	TRBJ1-2	.	TRBV18	.	TGTGCCAGCTCACCAGGGCAGAGCTTCTATGGCTACACCTTC	CASSPGQSFYGYTF
13	TRBJ1-2	TRBD1	TRBV28	.	TGTGCCAGCTCAGTTTACAGGGGGGATGGCTACACCTTC	CASSVYRGDGYTF
14	TRBJ1-5	.	TRBV5-5	.	TGTGCCAGCAGCTTGGCCAGGGGCAATCAGCCCCAGCATTTT	CASSLARGNQPQHF
14	TRBJ1-2	.	TRBV10-3	.	TGTGCCATCCGGCGGGGGGCTTCGAACTATGGCTACACCTTC	CAIRRGASNYGYTF
14	TRBJ1-2	TRBD1	TRBV5-5	.	TGTGCCAGCAGCTCACAAGTAGGGGACAGGGGCTACACCTTC	CASSSQVGDRGYTF
15	TRBJ2-3	TRBD2	TRBV3-1/TRBV3-2	.	TGTGCCAGCAGCCAAGATCTCCGCGGGGGGGATACGCAGTATTTT	CASSQDLRGGDTQYF
15	TRBJ2-5	TRBD2	TRBV4-1	.	TGCGCCAGCAGCCCTACCGGGACTAGTAGTCGGACCCAGTACTTC	CASSPTGTSSRTQYF
15	TRBJ2-3	.	TRBV4-1	.	TGCGCCAGCAGCCAAGGGTTTACTGGCACAGATACGCAGTATTTT	CASSQGFTGTDTQYF
21	TRBJ1-4	.	TRBV30	.	TGTGCCTGGAGTGTAGCCCCTGCCTCCAGGGGCTCCCCAGCAACTAATGAAAAACTGTTTTTT	CAWSVAPASRGSPATNEKLFF